A selection of T cell receptor beta chains follows, all from one sample in a study of blood T cell repertoires in COVID-19. Measured with immunoSEQ multiplex PCR; TCRdb has only the in-frame clones, and not every one. The sample has 200,000 to 250,000 clones, 70% to 90% seen once. Sequenced: PBMCs or T cells enriched from blood (not recorded which). These receptors all stem from a man aged 25 to 45 who had recovered from COVID-19. The CDR3 runs from the conserved cysteine through the conserved F or W. Fields, in order: clone size, V gene, J gene, D gene, CDR3 DNA, CDR3 protein. The D gene is left open where the match is weak. Clone size is shown for a subset of rows, as once, few, many or a class of expanded clone.

.,TRBV4-1,TRBJ1-2,.,TGCGCCAGCAGCCAAGACCCCTTCTATGGCTACACCTTC,CASSQDPFYGYTF
.,TRBV7-7,TRBJ2-5,TRBD1,TGTGCTAGCAGCTTAGGGACAGGGGGACAAGAGACCCAGTACTTC,CASSLGTGGQETQYF
.,TRBV12-1,TRBJ1-2,.,TGTGCCAGCAGCCCGTCCTTCGACTATGGCTACACCTTC,CASSPSFDYGYTF
few,TRBV27,TRBJ2-5,.,TGTGCCAGCAGTCCTCAGACAGGGAGGATTGAGACCCAGTACTTC,CASSPQTGRIETQYF
.,TRBV4-1,TRBJ2-7,.,TGCGCCAGCAGCCAAGGGCAACTAGCCGGGGGCGAGCAGTACTTC,CASSQGQLAGGEQYF
.,TRBV19,TRBJ1-2,.,TGTGCCAGTAAGGTCGGCAGGCCCTATGGCTACACCTTC,CASKVGRPYGYTF
few,TRBV2,TRBJ2-5,.,TGTGCCAGCAGTGGAGACTATAGGGAGACCCAGTACTTC,CASSGDYRETQYF
.,TRBV3-1/TRBV3-2,TRBJ1-1,.,TGTGCCAGCAGCCAAACAGGGTTGGAAGCTTTCTTT,CASSQTGLEAFF
.,TRBV2,TRBJ2-4,TRBD1,TGTGCCAGCAGTGATACAGGGGGTTACAACATTCAGTACTTC,CASSDTGGYNIQYF
.,TRBV27,TRBJ2-2,.,TGTGCCAGCATGACGGGGTTAACCGGGGAGCTGTTTTTT,CASMTGLTGELFF
.,TRBV19,TRBJ2-2,TRBD2,TGTGCCAGTAGTATTCTCCTAGCGGGAGCGTTTTTGTCCGGGGAGCTGTTTTTT,CASSILLAGAFLSGELFF
.,TRBV18,TRBJ2-7,.,TGTGCCAGCTCACCACGTGGGGGGAGCTCCTACGAGCAGTACTTC,CASSPRGGSSYEQYF
.,TRBV6-5,TRBJ2-2,.,TGTGCCAGCAGAACAGCGAACACCGGGGAGCTGTTTTTT,CASRTANTGELFF
.,TRBV19,TRBJ2-7,.,TGTGCCAGTAGTATAGAGGGACTCAGCGAGCAGTACTTC,CASSIEGLSEQYF
.,TRBV6-6,TRBJ2-7,.,TGTGCCAGCAGTGGCGGGTATGGGCAGTACTTC,CASSGGYGQYF
.,TRBV7-9,TRBJ2-1,TRBD2,TGTGCCAGCAGCTCCACCTTAGCGGGGGGGCCGTACAATGAGCAGTTCTTC,CASSSTLAGGPYNEQFF
few,TRBV7-8,TRBJ2-7,TRBD1,TGTGCCAGCAGCCCCGCGGGACAGGGGGTCTACGAGCAGTACTTC,CASSPAGQGVYEQYF
.,TRBV18,TRBJ1-1,.,TGTGCCAGCTCACCGGAGGGTGGTGAAGCTTTCTTT,CASSPEGGEAFF
.,TRBV3-1/TRBV3-2,TRBJ2-7,TRBD2,TGTGCCAGCAGCCAAGATCAGGCGGGAGTTGTGGGAGAGCAGTACTTC,CASSQDQAGVVGEQYF
.,TRBV28,TRBJ1-2,TRBD1,TGTGCCAGCAGTTTTTCTTCCGGGACAGGGGGTTATGGCTACACCTTC,CASSFSSGTGGYGYTF